A single sample gave rise to the 19 T cell receptor beta chains below, sequenced in a study of blood T cell repertoires in COVID-19. Libraries were prepared by immunoSEQ multiplex PCR; TCRdb keeps only in-frame clonotypes and omits some of them. This table holds 12,000 or so clones, 70% to 85% found once. The sequencing sample was made of peripheral blood. The receptors derive from a human donor in a cohort sampled during active COVID-19.

This chain uses TRBV6-5 with TRBJ2-5; maybe TRBD1 (5 bases). Per germline, CDR1 MNHEY and CDR2 SVGAGI. Trimming took off 6 bases at V and 0 bases at J, with 8 bases between the two ends. This CDR3 has 13 amino acids. The CDR3 protein is CASSLQDQETQYF. CDR3 nucleotide sequence: TGTGCCAGCAGCCTACAGGACCAAGAGACCCAGTACTTC.

This clone showed up just once. The rearrangement joins TRBV11-1 to TRBJ2-3; D ambiguous. Germline CDR1 is SGHAT and CDR2 is FQDESV (reference sequence). V was pared by 3 bases and J by 1 base, with 11 bases between. This CDR3 contains 15 residues. CDR3 nucleotide sequence: TGTGCCAGCAGCTTTCAGCAGGCTGGCACAGATACGCAGTATTTT. Protein product: CASSFQQAGTDTQYF.

The chain has TRBV3-1 (or the pseudogene TRBV3-2) and TRBJ2-7, with 8 bases fitting TRBD1. The CDR3 has 16 amino acids. Germline CDR1 is LGHDT and CDR2 is YNNKEL (reference sequence). V shed 0 bases and J 0 bases; nucleotides not matched to a gene: 4. The CDR3 loop reads CASSQDKQGASYEQYF. In DNA, the CDR3 is TGTGCCAGCAGCCAAGATAAGCAGGGGGCCTCCTACGAGCAGTACTTC.

The chain combines TRBV7-9 with TRBJ1-1; tentative D call: TRBD1 (6 bases). The CDR3 is 16 residues long. Trimming removed 5 bases from V and 0 bases from J, with 16 bases in between. Germline CDR1 reads SEHNR; CDR2 reads FQNEAQ (reference sequence). The CDR3: CASSPSGDIMNTEAFF. In DNA, the CDR3 is TGTGCCAGCAGCCCATCAGGGGACATCATGAACACTGAAGCTTTCTTT.

The chain employs TRBV5-1 and TRBJ2-7, with a possible D match to TRBD1 (5 bases). The length of the CDR3 is 14 residues. The germline V gene encodes CDR1 SGHRS and CDR2 YFSETQ. The V gene lost 0 bases and the J gene lost 2 bases, with 9 bases spanning the gap. CDR3 bases: TGCGCCAGCAGCTTGGTTCAGGGAACCTACGAGCAGTACTTC. It yields the protein CASSLVQGTYEQYF.

The J gene is TRBJ1-6, the V gene TRBV10-3, with 10 positions matching TRBD1. This CDR3 comprises 17 residues. With V trimmed by 0 bases and J by 7 bases, 6 bases remained unmatched. From germline, CDR1 is ENHRY and CDR2 SYGVKD. In nucleotides, the CDR3 is TGTGCCATCAGTGAGTCGGGACAGGGGTTAAGAAATTCACCCCTCCACTTT. Its protein is CAISESGQGLRNSPLHF.

The chain carries TRBV2 and TRBJ1-6; the D gene is possibly TRBD1 (6 bases). Trimming shortened V by 6 bases and J by 7 bases, and 10 bases separated the two germline ends. The CDR3 loop spans 13 amino acids. CDR1 SNHLY and CDR2 FYNNEI come from the germline V gene. The CDR3 here is CASSRDINSPLHF. The CDR3 region has the DNA TGTGCCAGCAGCCGGGACATCAATTCACCCCTCCACTTT. Full variable domain (missing parts from reference TRBV2 and TRBJ1-6): EPEVTQTPSHQVTQMGQEVILRCVPISNHLYFYWYRQILGQKVEFLVSFYNNEISEKSEIFDDQFSVERPDGSNFTLKIRSTKLEDSAMYFCASSRDINSPLHFGNGTRLTVT.

The CDR3 spells CASSPEGAGPYGYTF. The CDR3 nucleotides are TGCGCCAGCAGCCCCGAGGGGGCAGGTCCCTATGGCTACACCTTC. V is TRBV5-1 and J is TRBJ1-2; the match to TRBD1 covers 7 bases. This CDR3 comprises 15 residues. Germline V gene data show CDR1 as SGHRS and CDR2 as YFSETQ. After removal of 4 bases from V and 4 bases from J, the junction contained 10 bases not matched to a gene. Supplemented by reference TRBV5-1 and TRBJ1-2, the full variable domain reads KAGVTQTPRYLIKTRGQQVTLSCSPISGHRSVSWYQQTPGQGLQFLFEYFSETQRNKGNFPGRFSGRQFSNSRSEMNVSTLELGDSALYLCASSPEGAGPYGYTFGSGTRLTVV.

The chain employs TRBV18 and TRBJ1-6; maybe TRBD1 (5 bases). V lost 6 bases and J 5 bases, leaving 14 bases between the germline ends. There are 15 residues in the CDR3. Germline lookup yields CDR1 KGHSH and CDR2 LQKENI. The CDR3 DNA sequence: TGTGCCAGCTCCCTTAGATGGGGGGATAATTCACCCCTCCACTTT. Its translation: CASSLRWGDNSPLHF.

The J gene is TRBJ2-5, the V gene TRBV28; possible D gene TRBD2, 6 bases. Germline V gives CDR1 MDHEN, CDR2 SYDVKM. CDR3 length: 15 residues. The V gene lost 2 bases and the J gene lost 3 bases, with 13 bases spanning the gap. CDR3 nucleotides: TGTGCCAGCAGTTTAGAGGAGGAGGGTAAAGAGACCCAGTACTTC. As protein: CASSLEEEGKETQYF.

V and J are TRBV6-2 or TRBV6-3 and TRBJ2-7; TRBD1 aligns across 7 bases. Losses at the gene ends were 5 bases for V and 9 bases for J; bases not matched to a gene: 13. Germline V CDR1 and CDR2: MNHEY, SVGEGT. The CDR3 consists of 14 residues. CDR3 nucleotides: TGTGCCAGCAGTCCGCACGGGACAGAAATAACGCAGTACTTC. It specifies CASSPHGTEITQYF.

The chain is built from TRBV24-1 and TRBJ1-2, with 8 positions matching TRBD1. V shed 4 bases, J shed 4 bases, and the junction held 10 bases outside the gene matches. The CDR3 contains 16 residues. The germline V gene encodes CDR1 KGHDR and CDR2 SFDVKD. The CDR3 loop is CATSDPSTGEVYGYTF. In nucleotides, the CDR3 is TGTGCCACCAGTGACCCTTCGACAGGGGAGGTCTATGGCTACACCTTC.

This sequence joins TRBV11-3 and TRBJ1-1; maybe TRBD1 (5 bases). The CDR3 length is 15 residues. Per the germline V gene, CDR1 is SGHNT and CDR2 is YENEEA. Deletions cut 1 base from V and 1 base from J, with 10 bases between. Here the CDR3 DNA reads TGTGCCAGCAGCTTAGGTTCGGGGGAGAACACTGAAGCTTTCTTT. Translation: CASSLGSGENTEAFF.

This chain joins TRBV25-1 and TRBJ1-5; 8 bases map to TRBD1. V gave up 4 bases and J gave up 6 bases; unmatched junction bases: 5. CDR1 is MGHDK and CDR2 is SYGVNS in the germline V gene. The CDR3 contains 14 residues. CDR3 protein: CASSGDRGGQPQHF. In DNA, the CDR3 is TGTGCCAGCAGTGGCGACAGGGGAGGTCAGCCCCAGCATTTT.

This clone occurred a few times. The chain uses TRBV4-2 and TRBJ1-5; 11 nucleotides align to TRBD1. The CDR3 runs 16 residues. The ends lost 4 bases at V and 1 base at J; junction bases unmatched: 3. The germline gives CDR1 LGHNA, CDR2 YNFKEQ. CDR3 sequence: CASSRGTGGSNQPQHF. The CDR3 nucleotides are TGTGCCAGCAGCCGAGGGACAGGGGGGAGCAATCAGCCCCAGCATTTT.

This clone was recorded only once. The V call is TRBV18, the J call TRBJ1-1; 7 bases match TRBD1. The CDR3 contains 15 residues. Germline CDR1 is KGHSH and CDR2 is LQKENI. After removal of 0 bases from V and 1 base from J, the junction contained 2 bases not matched to a gene. The CDR3 reads CASSPPTGTNTEAFF. The CDR3 DNA follows: TGTGCCAGCTCACCACCGACAGGGACGAACACTGAAGCTTTCTTT.

The rearrangement uses TRBV27 and TRBJ1-6; no clear D. Germline CDR1 and CDR2: MNHEY and SMNVEV (reference sequence). Trimming took 7 bases from V and 3 from J, leaving 7 bases between them. This CDR3 comprises 13 residues. The DNA of the CDR3 is TGTGCCAGCACGAGAAACTATAATTCACCCCTCCACTTT. It yields the protein CASTRNYNSPLHF.

The chain uses TRBV18 and TRBJ1-2; no definite D call. The V and J ends lost 6 bases and 3 bases respectively, with 11 bases between them. The CDR3 spans 13 residues. The germline V gene has CDR1 KGHSH and CDR2 LQKENI. In DNA, the CDR3 is TGTGCCAGCTCCGCCGACGGGGACTATGGCTACACCTTC. It codes for CASSADGDYGYTF.

This chain connects TRBV11-2 to TRBJ1-1; D unresolved. V lost 5 bases and J 1 base, leaving 14 bases between the germline ends. The CDR3 length is 15 residues. From germline, CDR1 is SGHAT and CDR2 FQNNGV. CDR3 residues: CASSPSVLGNTEAFF. Written as DNA, the CDR3 is TGTGCCAGCAGCCCCTCGGTGCTAGGGAACACTGAAGCTTTCTTT.